The 22 T cell receptor beta chains in this list originate from one sample, sequenced in a study of blood T cells in healthy people across ages. With a J-beta primer mix and a sample-barcoded 5' primer, a second PCR ran about 6 to 11 cycles. TCRdb fed the 5' RACE reads into MiXCR, producing one record per CDR3 protein. The repertoire holds 800,000 to 950,000 distinct CDR3 sequences, with roughly 52% as singletons. The sequencing sample was made of blood. Source of these receptors: a man in his thirties or forties in good health.

This clonotype came up many times. Here the CDR3 DNA reads TGTGCCAGCAGTGGTGCCTACGAGCAGTACTTC. Protein: CASSGAYEQYF. This chain connects TRBV25-1 to TRBJ2-7, with D unclear. Trimming shortened V by 4 bases and J by 2 bases, and 3 bases separated the two germline ends. The CDR3 is 11 amino acids. CDR1 and CDR2 (germline): MGHDK, SYGVNS.

The chain has TRBV4-1 and TRBJ2-5, with D unresolved. Between the trimmed V and J ends, which lost 1 base and 1 base, there was a span of 10 bases. The CDR3 is 15 residues long. Germline CDR1 is MGHRA and CDR2 is YSYEKL. The CDR3 sequence is CASSQVGLLQETQYF. For the CDR3, the DNA is TGCGCCAGCAGCCAAGTTGGCTTGCTCCAAGAGACCCAGTACTTC.

The chain employs TRBV20-1 and TRBJ2-5, with D possibly TRBD1 on 5 matching bases. The V and J ends lost 5 bases and 1 base respectively, with 14 bases between them. CDR1 is DFQATT, CDR2 SNEGSKA, per germline (reference sequence). The CDR3 consists of 14 residues. CDR3 protein: CSAPAWGSQETQYF. CDR3 nucleotide sequence: TGCAGTGCTCCGGCGTGGGGCAGCCAAGAGACCCAGTACTTC.

This clonotype was observed a handful of times. The chain links TRBV5-1 to TRBJ1-1, with D unresolved. V was trimmed by 0 bases and J by 1 base, leaving 7 bases between them. This CDR3 is built from 14 residues. The germline V gene has CDR1 SGHRS and CDR2 YFSETQ. CDR3 in DNA: TGCGCCAGCAGCTTGGGACATTCGAACACTGAAGCTTTCTTT. It is translated as CASSLGHSNTEAFF. The full variable domain, in which reference TRBV5-1 and TRBJ1-1 provide the parts outside the CDR3, is KAGVTQTPRYLIKTRGQQVTLSCSPISGHRSVSWYQQTPGQGLQFLFEYFSETQRNKGNFPGRFSGRQFSNSRSEMNVSTLELGDSALYLCASSLGHSNTEAFFGQGTRLTVV.

In its sample, this clonotype was seen many times. J is TRBJ2-5 and V is TRBV29-1; D unclear. Trimming left V 5 bases short and J 2 bases short, with 6 bases between. Looked up from germline, CDR1 is SQVTM and CDR2 is ANQGSEA. The CDR3 totals 11 residues. CDR3 sequence: CSVQRQETQYF. Here the CDR3 DNA reads TGCAGCGTTCAACGGCAAGAGACCCAGTACTTC.

The rearrangement uses TRBV29-1 and TRBJ2-1; D uncertain. CDR1 is SQVTM and CDR2 is ANQGSEA in the germline V gene. The CDR3 length is 13 residues. Trimming pared 1 base from V and 2 bases from J, leaving 6 bases between. Written as DNA, the CDR3 is TGCAGCGTTGAAGCCGCGGCCTACAATGAGCAGTTCTTC. This sequence encodes CSVEAAAYNEQFF.

As concerns this clonotype: A much more abundant neighbour one base away suggests this may be a read error. V and J are TRBV10-3 and TRBJ1-2, with D possibly being TRBD1 (6 bases). V lost 6 bases and J 4 bases, leaving 15 bases between the germline ends. The CDR3 is made up of 14 amino acids. CDR1 is ENHRY and CDR2 is SYGVKD in the germline V gene. Here the CDR3 DNA reads TGTGCCATCAGGGAACAGGGAACTAGCTATGGCTACACCTTC. Amino acids: CAIREQGTSYGYTF.

This clonotype has a handful of counts. This rearrangement joins TRBV11-1 to TRBJ2-4; 7 nucleotides match TRBD1. The CDR3 length is 13 residues. Germline loops: CDR1 SGHAT, CDR2 FQDESV (reference sequence). Trimming removed 7 bases from V and 4 bases from J; junction bases left unmatched: 4. The CDR3 bases are TGTGCCAGCACCGGGACAGCGAAAAACATTCAGTACTTC. As protein: CASTGTAKNIQYF.

The chain employs TRBV12-3 or TRBV12-4 and TRBJ2-3; 10 bases match TRBD2. V dropped 7 bases and J dropped 3; count of bases not matched to a gene: 4. This CDR3 contains 14 residues. CDR3 nucleotides: TGTGCCAGCAACGGACTAGCGGATACAGATACGCAGTATTTT. Translated, it gives CASNGLADTDTQYF.

V is TRBV7-8 and J is TRBJ1-5; 9 bases align to TRBD1. CDR1 and CDR2 from the germline V gene are SGHVS and FQNEAQ. The CDR3 totals 15 residues. Trimming cost V 2 bases and J 7 bases; bases outside gene matches: 6. The CDR3 loop is CASSLLNRGPQPQHF. DNA for the CDR3: TGTGCCAGCAGCTTACTAAACAGGGGGCCCCAGCCCCAGCATTTT.

In its sample, this clonotype was seen a few times. Just one base apart from a much larger clone, this may be a read error. This chain joins TRBV30 and TRBJ1-5; possibly TRBD1 for D (6 bases). CDR3 length equals 14 residues. The germline gives CDR1 GTSNPN, CDR2 SVGIG (reference sequence). The CDR3 region has the DNA TGTACCTGGAGTGCCTCAGGGGGCAATCAGCCCCAGCATTTT. It specifies CTWSASGGNQPQHF.

The genes are TRBV10-3 and TRBJ2-7; possible D gene TRBD2, 6 bases. The J call could be wrong; TRBJ2-5 is a better fit for the DNA end. The CDR3 totals 12 residues. CDR1 is ENHRY, CDR2 SYGVKD, per germline. CDR3 sequence: CAISSGLGTQYF. The CDR3 region has the DNA TGTGCCATCTCCTCGGGACTCGGGACCCAGTACTTC.

This rearrangement joins TRBV12-3 or TRBV12-4 to TRBJ1-6; D might be TRBD1 (5 bases). This CDR3 comprises 15 residues. Trimming pared 6 bases from V and 0 bases from J, leaving 9 bases between. The CDR3 DNA sequence: TGTGCCAGCAGCGAGGGGTGCTCCTATAATTCACCCCTCCACTTT. It encodes CASSEGCSYNSPLHF.

The chain has TRBV6-2 or TRBV6-3 and TRBJ2-4; 7 bases fit TRBD1. The J call may be wrong; the DNA end is better matched by TRBJ2-5. This CDR3 spans 12 amino acids. Germline V gives CDR1 MNHEY, CDR2 SVGEGT. The CDR3 reads CASQGVEETQYF. CDR3 nucleotide sequence: TGTGCCAGCCAGGGGGTCGAGGAGACCCAGTACTTC.

The chain is built from TRBV6-2 or TRBV6-3 and TRBJ1-2, with D possibly being TRBD1 (5 bases). Trimming cost V 4 bases and J 7 bases, with 16 bases left between them. This CDR3 is 14 amino acids long. Germline loops: CDR1 MNHEY, CDR2 SVGEGT. The CDR3 region is CASSFEAGAFGYTF. Here the CDR3 DNA reads TGTGCCAGCAGTTTCGAGGCTGGGGCGTTTGGCTACACCTTC.

This clonotype was seen more than once but under ten times. This chain uses TRBV20-1 with TRBJ1-5, with D hard to call. CDR1 is DFQATT, CDR2 SNEGSKA, per germline (reference sequence). Trimming took 1 base from V and 0 from J, leaving 10 bases between them. The CDR3 is 15 residues long. CDR3 sequence: CSARVGRNSNQPQHF. CDR3 DNA: TGCAGTGCTAGAGTTGGTAGAAATAGCAATCAGCCCCAGCATTTT.

In its sample, this clonotype was seen once. The chain recombines TRBV13 with TRBJ2-3, with a tentative D call TRBD2 (5 bases). Trimming took 5 bases from V and 2 from J, leaving 11 bases between them. Germline V CDR1 and CDR2: PRHDT, FYEKMQ (reference sequence). This CDR3 has 14 residues. CDR3 sequence reads: CASSRDPDTDTQYF. The CDR3 DNA sequence: TGTGCCAGCAGCCGGGATCCTGACACAGATACGCAGTATTTT.

The chain uses TRBV3-1 and TRBJ1-3, with D possibly TRBD1 on 5 matching bases. The CDR3 is 14 residues long. Germline CDR1 and CDR2: LGHDT and YNNKEL (reference sequence). The V end lost 6 bases, the J end lost 0 bases, and 9 bases lay between the germline ends. This CDR3 is CASRYGTSGNTIYF. CDR3 DNA: TGTGCCAGCAGATACGGGACCTCTGGAAACACCATATATTTT.

The chain couples TRBV7-9 to TRBJ2-1, with 12 nucleotides matching TRBD1. Germline assignment: CDR1 SEHNR and CDR2 FQNEAQ (reference sequence). The ends lost 1 base at V and 4 bases at J; junction bases unmatched: 5. The CDR3 spans 17 residues. CDR3: CASSLDGTGGFYNEQFF. The CDR3 DNA follows: TGTGCCAGCAGCTTAGACGGGACAGGGGGCTTTTACAATGAGCAGTTCTTC.

This clonotype was recorded once. CDR3 DNA: TGCGCCAGCAGCCCAGGGGACACGGACACTGAAGCTTTCTTT. Its translation is CASSPGDTDTEAFF. The chain employs TRBV4-1 and TRBJ1-1, with D perhaps matching TRBD1 (6 bases). Trimming left V 4 bases short and J 3 bases short, with 12 bases between. Germline CDR1 and CDR2: MGHRA and YSYEKL. The CDR3 contains 14 residues.

This chain's CDR3 is CASSIRDSQETQYF. The CDR3 DNA follows: TGCGCCAGCAGCATCCGGGACAGCCAAGAGACCCAGTACTTC. V usage is TRBV5-1 and J usage is TRBJ2-5, with TRBD1 matching over 7 bases. The CDR3 runs to 14 residues. CDR1 is SGHRS and CDR2 is YFSETQ in the germline V gene. J was trimmed by 1 base and V by 4 bases; bases with no gene match: 4.

This clonotype was counted between two and nine times. The chain is built from TRBV5-1 and TRBJ2-7; 7 positions agree with TRBD1. The CDR3 totals 15 residues. Germline V lookup: CDR1 SGHRS, CDR2 YFSETQ. V gave up 5 bases and J gave up 0 bases; unmatched junction bases: 8. CDR3 nucleotide sequence: TGCGCCAGCAGACAGGGGACAGCAACCTCCTACGAGCAGTACTTC. Protein: CASRQGTATSYEQYF. The whole variable domain, filled in from reference TRBV5-1 and TRBJ2-7, reads KAGVTQTPRYLIKTRGQQVTLSCSPISGHRSVSWYQQTPGQGLQFLFEYFSETQRNKGNFPGRFSGRQFSNSRSEMNVSTLELGDSALYLCASRQGTATSYEQYFGPGTRLTVT.